Below are 31 T cell receptor beta chains sequenced from a single sample in a study of T cell changes during pregnancy in multiple sclerosis. Measured with immunoSEQ multiplex PCR; TCRdb has only the in-frame clones, and not every one. In the table there are roughly 69,000 clones, approximately 91% of which are singletons. The source material was peripheral blood, sampled in the second trimester of pregnancy. The receptor set was obtained from a female donor with multiple sclerosis, enrolled in a pregnancy study.

The chain carries TRBV14 and TRBJ1-2, with 9 positions matching TRBD1. From germline, CDR1 is SGHDN and CDR2 FVKESK. The V and J ends lost 4 bases and 8 bases, in that order; junction bases with no gene match: 8. The CDR3 runs to 14 residues. CDR3 sequence (DNA): TGTGCCAGCAGCCCTTTCGGACAGGGGCCAGGCTACACCTTC. Translated: CASSPFGQGPGYTF.

This clone appeared once. The V call is TRBV29-1, the J call TRBJ1-4; 8 bases map to TRBD1. V lost 1 base to trimming and J lost 4 bases; unmatched junction nucleotides: 5. Germline-derived CDR1 and CDR2 are SQVTM and ANQGSEA. The CDR3 extends over 15 amino acids. The chain's CDR3 is CSVEVRGRGNEKLFF. DNA of the CDR3: TGCAGCGTTGAAGTCAGGGGGCGAGGTAATGAAAAACTGTTTTTT.

V and J are TRBV6-4 and TRBJ2-3; D may be TRBD2 (7 bases). Germline V gene data show CDR1 as MRHNA and CDR2 as SNTAGT. The V end was cut by 5 bases, the J end by 2 bases, with 11 bases between. The CDR3 covers 14 residues. The CDR3 protein is CASSRGALTDTQYF. DNA of the CDR3: TGTGCCAGCAGTCGGGGGGCCCTCACAGATACGCAGTATTTT.

The chain links TRBV2 to TRBJ2-7; D gene uncertain. V was trimmed by 6 bases and J by 0 bases, leaving 12 bases between them. The CDR3 has 14 residues. Germline V gene data show CDR1 as SNHLY and CDR2 as FYNNEI. The CDR3 region is CASRDERSSYEQYF. CDR3 DNA: TGTGCCAGCAGGGATGAAAGGAGCTCCTACGAGCAGTACTTC.

The V call is TRBV7-9, the J call TRBJ1-6; a weak D match, TRBD1 (6 bases). CDR1 and CDR2 from the germline V gene are SEHNR and FQNEAQ (reference sequence). V was pared by 6 bases and J by 9 bases, with 18 bases between. The CDR3 runs to 15 residues. The CDR3, as DNA: TGTGCCAGCAGTCTTCGCACAGGGATTTCTTCACCCCTCCACTTT. Amino acid sequence: CASSLRTGISSPLHF.

The rearrangement uses TRBV7-8 and TRBJ2-2; 10 bases are a match to TRBD1. The CDR3 is made up of 15 amino acids. Unmatched junction bases numbered 6, after V lost 6 bases and J lost 5 bases. In germline, CDR1 is SGHVS, CDR2 FQNEAQ. CDR3 sequence: CASSRDRGGTGELFF. The CDR3 bases are TGTGCCAGCAGTCGGGACAGGGGTGGTACCGGGGAGCTGTTTTTT. Supplemented by reference TRBV7-8 and TRBJ2-2, the full variable domain reads GAGVSQSPRYKVAKRGQDVALRCDPISGHVSLFWYQQALGQGPEFLTYFQNEAQLDKSGLPSDRFFAERPEGSVSTLKIQRTQQEDSAVYLCASSRDRGGTGELFFGEGSRLTVL.

Only a few counts were recorded for this clone. The genes are TRBV18 and TRBJ1-1, with 7 positions matching TRBD1. The germline gives CDR1 KGHSH, CDR2 LQKENI. Trimming took 2 bases from V and 7 from J; bases not matched to a gene: 4. This CDR3 region has 13 residues. The DNA for the CDR3 is TGTGCCAGCTCACCAGCGACAGGGAATGAAGCTTTCTTT. Protein sequence: CASSPATGNEAFF.

V gene TRBV7-2 combines with J gene TRBJ1-2, with D maybe TRBD1 (6 bases). CDR3 size: 14 residues. From germline, CDR1 is SGHTA and CDR2 FQGNSA. V shed 5 bases and J shed 2 bases, with 12 bases lying between them. The CDR3 DNA reads as TGTGCCAGCAGCCAGGGGAGGGGGAACTATGGCTACACCTTC. Its translation: CASSQGRGNYGYTF.

V and J are TRBV7-2 and TRBJ2-4; D is perhaps TRBD2 (6 bases). The CDR3 sequence is 14 residues long. Trimming stripped 0 bases from V and 14 bases from J, with 17 bases between. Germline loops: CDR1 SGHTA, CDR2 FQGNSA. This chain's CDR3 is CASSLAPGTPDKYF. The DNA of the CDR3 is TGTGCCAGCAGCTTAGCACCTGGGACTCCAGACAAGTACTTC.

This CDR3 is CASSQQENQPQHF. Written as DNA, the CDR3 is TGCGCCAGCAGCCAACAGGAGAATCAGCCCCAGCATTTT. This chain uses TRBV10-1 with TRBJ1-5; tentative D call: TRBD1 (5 bases). Deletions cut 6 bases from V and 4 bases from J, with 10 bases between. CDR3 length: 13 residues. CDR1 WNHNN and CDR2 SYGVQD come from the germline V gene (reference sequence).

This chain joins TRBV27 and TRBJ1-4; 9 positions match TRBD1. Germline V gene data show CDR1 as MNHEY and CDR2 as SMNVEV (reference sequence). The CDR3 loop spans 14 amino acids. J gave up 6 bases and V 6 bases, and 5 bases lay outside the gene matches. The CDR3 bases are TGTGCCAGCAGCCTACAGGGGGCTTATGAAAAACTGTTTTTT. This gives the protein CASSLQGAYEKLFF.

V gene TRBV29-1 combines with J gene TRBJ2-7; TRBD1 matches 7 bases. Looked up from germline, CDR1 is SQVTM and CDR2 is ANQGSEA. V was pared by 6 bases and J by 1 base, with 6 bases of the junction left unmatched. This CDR3 is 13 amino acids long. The chain's CDR3 is CSVLRDSSYEQYF. CDR3 nucleotides: TGCAGCGTCCTGAGGGACAGTTCCTACGAGCAGTACTTC.

The V call is TRBV5-1, the J call TRBJ2-7; tentatively, D is TRBD2 (5 bases). Germline V lookup: CDR1 SGHRS, CDR2 YFSETQ. The CDR3 length is 14 residues. Trimming removed 0 bases from V and 4 bases from J, with 11 bases in between. The CDR3 region has the DNA TGCGCCAGCAGCTTGGCCCACGGGAAATACGAGCAGTACTTC. It codes for CASSLAHGKYEQYF. Full variable domain (remainder filled in from reference TRBV5-1 and TRBJ2-7): KAGVTQTPRYLIKTRGQQVTLSCSPISGHRSVSWYQQTPGQGLQFLFEYFSETQRNKGNFPGRFSGRQFSNSRSEMNVSTLELGDSALYLCASSLAHGKYEQYFGPGTRLTVT.

The chain uses TRBV19 and TRBJ2-5; D might be TRBD2 (6 bases). V lost 2 bases to trimming and J lost 5 bases, with 15 bases between them. Germline V lookup: CDR1 LNHDA, CDR2 SQIVND (reference sequence). The CDR3 sequence is 15 residues long. CDR3 region: CASSIHGSGRETQYF. The CDR3 bases are TGTGCCAGTAGTATACACGGGAGTGGAAGGGAGACCCAGTACTTC.

V gene TRBV7-3 combines with J gene TRBJ2-2, with a possible D match to TRBD2 (5 bases). Germline loops: CDR1 SGHTA, CDR2 FQGTGA. The CDR3 is made up of 15 amino acids. V lost 2 bases to trimming and J lost 4 bases, with 11 bases between them. The CDR3: CASSLEASSTGELFF. The CDR3 nucleotides read TGTGCCAGCAGCTTAGAAGCTAGCTCCACCGGGGAGCTGTTTTTT. The full variable domain, completed using reference TRBV7-3 and TRBJ2-2, is GAGVSQTPSNKVTEKGKYVELRCDPISGHTALYWYRQSLGQGPEFLIYFQGTGAADDSGLPNDRFFAVRPEGSVSTLKIQRTERGDSAVYLCASSLEASSTGELFFGEGSRLTVL.

The chain uses TRBV5-1 and TRBJ1-5, with D tentatively TRBD1 (6 bases). This CDR3 comprises 14 residues. With 0 bases removed from V and 5 bases from J, the gap between germline ends came to 9 bases. The germline gives CDR1 SGHRS, CDR2 YFSETQ. The CDR3, as DNA: TGCGCCAGCAGCTTGGCAGGGGACGATCAGCCCCAGCATTTT. Encoded protein: CASSLAGDDQPQHF. Full variable domain (outside the CDR3, taken from reference TRBV5-1 and TRBJ1-5): KAGVTQTPRYLIKTRGQQVTLSCSPISGHRSVSWYQQTPGQGLQFLFEYFSETQRNKGNFPGRFSGRQFSNSRSEMNVSTLELGDSALYLCASSLAGDDQPQHFGDGTRLSIL.

The chain recombines TRBV23-1 with TRBJ2-5; perhaps TRBD2 as D (5 bases). TRBV23-1 is placed among ORFs of uncertain function. Trimming left V 10 bases short and J 2 bases short, with 14 bases between. This CDR3 contains 13 residues. The CDR3 DNA sequence: TGCGCCACCCCCCCGAGGGTTCAAGAGACCCAGTACTTC. The encoded protein is CATPPRVQETQYF.

The DNA for the CDR3 is TGTGCCAGCAGCTTAGAGATGGGCGGGAGGGACAATGAGCAGTTCTTC. It encodes CASSLEMGGRDNEQFF. The genes are TRBV11-2 and TRBJ2-1; 9 bases are a match to TRBD2. Losses at the gene ends were 0 bases for V and 5 bases for J; bases not matched to a gene: 5. Germline V gene data show CDR1 as SGHAT and CDR2 as FQNNGV. This CDR3 comprises 16 residues.

The CDR3 sequence is CASRDGTGGETQYF. CDR3 bases: TGTGCCAGCAGGGACGGGACAGGTGGGGAGACCCAGTACTTC. The chain carries TRBV6-6 and TRBJ2-5; 8 positions match TRBD1. The germline gives CDR1 MNHNY, CDR2 SVGAGI (reference sequence). The CDR3 length is 14 residues. The V segment lost 6 bases and the J segment 5 bases; nucleotides outside the gene matches: 8.

This clone was picked up a small number of times. The genes are TRBV5-1 and TRBJ1-1; D uncertain. V lost 8 bases to trimming and J lost 5 bases, with 22 bases between them. The CDR3 is 15 amino acids. The germline V gene encodes CDR1 SGHRS and CDR2 YFSETQ. This CDR3 is CASATWAGGGTEAFF. The CDR3, as DNA: TGCGCCAGTGCCACATGGGCGGGCGGAGGTACTGAAGCTTTCTTT.

CDR3 bases: TGCGCCAGCAGCCAAGAGGGGGGGGCTGAAGCTTTCTTT. Its translation: CASSQEGGAEAFF. The gene calls are TRBV4-3 and TRBJ1-1; D perhaps matches TRBD1 (5 bases). The germline gives CDR1 LGHNA, CDR2 YSLEER. The CDR3 length is 13 residues. Trimming removed 0 bases from V and 6 bases from J, with 8 bases in between.

The J gene is TRBJ2-3, the V gene TRBV19; TRBD1 agrees at 11 bases. The trim removed 6 bases at V and 4 bases at J, leaving 6 bases unmatched. Germline-derived CDR1 and CDR2 are LNHDA and SQIVND (reference sequence). There are 15 residues in the CDR3. DNA of the CDR3: TGTGCCAGTAGCGCCCGGGACAGGGGGTCAGATACGCAGTATTTT. Its translation is CASSARDRGSDTQYF.

The chain is built from TRBV7-9 and TRBJ1-1; perhaps TRBD1 as D (6 bases). CDR3 length equals 15 residues. Germline loops: CDR1 SEHNR, CDR2 FQNEAQ (reference sequence). V was shortened by 4 bases and J by 3 bases, with 15 bases between the two germline ends. CDR3 loop: CASSYEAGVDTEAFF. CDR3 bases: TGTGCCAGCAGCTACGAGGCAGGGGTTGACACTGAAGCTTTCTTT.

The V gene is TRBV25-1, the J gene TRBJ2-7, with D perhaps TRBD2 (7 bases). The CDR3 covers 12 residues. Germline loops: CDR1 MGHDK, CDR2 SYGVNS. The V end lost 8 bases, the J end lost 5 bases, and 13 bases lay between the germline ends. The CDR3 DNA reads as TGTGCCAGCGGGGGGGGCAGCCACGAGCAGTACTTC. Translation: CASGGGSHEQYF.

The J gene is TRBJ1-2, the V gene TRBV7-2; 7 nucleotides match TRBD1. V gave up 5 bases and J gave up 8 bases; unmatched junction bases: 8. Germline CDR1 is SGHTA and CDR2 is FQGNSA. The CDR3 covers 13 residues. CDR3 sequence reads: CASSTRDRRGYTF. The CDR3 nucleotides are TGTGCCAGCAGCACCCGGGACAGAAGGGGCTACACCTTC.

The rearrangement uses TRBV19 and TRBJ2-7; tentatively, D is TRBD1 (5 bases). Trimming took 5 bases from V and 4 from J, leaving 9 bases between them. This CDR3 region has 12 residues. Per germline, CDR1 LNHDA and CDR2 SQIVND (reference sequence). CDR3 bases: TGTGCCAGTAGTCGAAGGGGTTACGAGCAGTACTTC. Translated: CASSRRGYEQYF. Drawing the rest from reference TRBV19 and TRBJ2-7, the complete variable domain is DGGITQSPKYLFRKEGQNVTLSCEQNLNHDAMYWYRQDPGQGLRLIYYSQIVNDFQKGDIAEGYSVSREKKESFPLTVTSAQKNPTAFYLCASSRRGYEQYFGPGTRLTVT.

The chain links TRBV19 to TRBJ2-1; TRBD2 agrees at 7 bases. The CDR3 covers 16 residues. The ends lost 4 bases at V and 6 bases at J; junction bases unmatched: 12. Per the germline V gene, CDR1 is LNHDA and CDR2 is SQIVND (reference sequence). The CDR3 DNA reads TGTGCCAGTAGTAGGGGGGGACTCGTTGGGAGCAATGAGCAGTTCTTC. Its protein product is CASSRGGLVGSNEQFF. Full variable domain (rest looked up from reference TRBV19 and TRBJ2-1): DGGITQSPKYLFRKEGQNVTLSCEQNLNHDAMYWYRQDPGQGLRLIYYSQIVNDFQKGDIAEGYSVSREKKESFPLTVTSAQKNPTAFYLCASSRGGLVGSNEQFFGPGTRLTVL.

The sample holds one count of this clone. V and J are TRBV7-6 and TRBJ1-1; D unresolved. CDR1 is SGHVS, CDR2 FNYEAQ, per germline. The CDR3 is 13 amino acids. V was shortened by 3 bases and J by 2 bases, with 7 bases between the two germline ends. The CDR3 DNA sequence: TGTGCCAGCAGCTTTTCCGTTAACACTGAAGCTTTCTTT. This gives the protein CASSFSVNTEAFF. Together with reference TRBV7-6 and TRBJ1-1, the CDR3 gives the full variable domain: GAGVSQSPRYKVTKRGQDVALRCDPISGHVSLYWYRQALGQGPEFLTYFNYEAQQDKSGLPNDRFSAERPEGSISTLTIQRTEQRDSAMYRCASSFSVNTEAFFGQGTRLTVV.

The V gene is TRBV10-3, the J gene TRBJ2-3; TRBD1 aligns across 8 bases. Germline V gives CDR1 ENHRY, CDR2 SYGVKD. J lost 3 bases, V lost 6 bases, and 5 bases had no gene match. The CDR3 covers 14 residues. CDR3 bases: TGTGCCATCAGGGACAGGGAATATACAGATACGCAGTATTTT. Translating gives CAIRDREYTDTQYF.

The chain has TRBV7-2 and TRBJ1-2, with no clear D. This CDR3 has 11 amino acids. The V gene's germline CDR1 is SGHTA and CDR2 FQGNSA. The V and J ends lost 4 bases and 4 bases respectively, with 4 bases between them. CDR3 loop: CASSSSYGYTF. The CDR3 DNA is TGTGCCAGCAGCTCTAGCTATGGCTACACCTTC.

This rearrangement joins TRBV5-6 to TRBJ2-7; weak D call: TRBD2 (5 bases). The CDR3 is 16 amino acids. The germline CDR1 and CDR2 sequences are SGHDT and YYEEEE. The V and J ends lost 1 base and 5 bases respectively, with 19 bases between them. CDR3: CASSLMVVARVHEQYF. CDR3 nucleotide sequence: TGTGCCAGCAGCTTGATGGTAGTAGCGAGAGTCCACGAGCAGTACTTC.